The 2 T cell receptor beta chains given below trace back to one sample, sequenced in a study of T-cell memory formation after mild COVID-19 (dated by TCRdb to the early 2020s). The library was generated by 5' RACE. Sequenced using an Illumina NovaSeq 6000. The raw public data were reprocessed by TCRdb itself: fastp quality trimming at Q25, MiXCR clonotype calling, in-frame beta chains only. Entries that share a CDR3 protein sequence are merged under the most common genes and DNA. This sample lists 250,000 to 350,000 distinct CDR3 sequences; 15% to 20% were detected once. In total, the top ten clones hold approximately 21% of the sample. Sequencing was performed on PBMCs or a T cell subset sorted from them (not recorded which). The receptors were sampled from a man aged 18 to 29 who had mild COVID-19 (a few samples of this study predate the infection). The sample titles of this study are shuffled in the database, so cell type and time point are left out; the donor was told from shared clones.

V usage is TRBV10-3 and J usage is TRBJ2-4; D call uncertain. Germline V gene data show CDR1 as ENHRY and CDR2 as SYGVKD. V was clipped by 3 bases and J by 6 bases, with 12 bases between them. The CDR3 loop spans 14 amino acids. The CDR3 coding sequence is TGTGCCATCAGTGATCCGGGTTATGGAAACATTCAGTACTTC. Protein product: CAISDPGYGNIQYF.

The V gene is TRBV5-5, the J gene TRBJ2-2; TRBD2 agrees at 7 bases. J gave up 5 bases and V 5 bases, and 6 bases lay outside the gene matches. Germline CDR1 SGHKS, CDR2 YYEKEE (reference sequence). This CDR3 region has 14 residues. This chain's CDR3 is CASSFIGGTGELFF. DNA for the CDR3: TGTGCCAGCAGTTTTATCGGGGGGACCGGGGAGCTGTTTTTT.